The 13 T cell receptor beta chains below all came from one sample that was sequenced in a study of shared clonotypes between healthy human individuals. This table comes from immunoSEQ multiplex PCR, and its TCRdb copy is limited to in-frame clones, with some not included. The table has millions of clones, around 94% seen once. Sequenced material: naive CD4+ T cells sorted from blood. Subset defined: CD45RA+ positively selected. These receptors all stem from a man younger than 35 in good health.

This clone was observed a few times. The chain is built from TRBV6-5 and TRBJ1-5; tentative D call: TRBD1 (5 bases). CDR1 and CDR2 from the germline V gene are MNHEY and SVGAGI. V was pared by 6 bases and J by 10 bases, with 13 bases between. This CDR3 region has 12 residues. The CDR3 reads CASSRGDGPQHF. In nucleotides, the CDR3 is TGTGCCAGCAGCCGGGGCGACGGACCCCAGCATTTT.

V gene TRBV6-5 combines with J gene TRBJ1-2, with no clear D. V was pared by 2 bases and J by 0 bases, with 10 bases between. The germline CDR1 and CDR2 sequences are MNHEY and SVGAGI. This CDR3 contains 15 residues. CDR3 DNA: TGTGCCAGCAGTTACCTTGGAGAAGCTAACTATGGCTACACCTTC. Translated: CASSYLGEANYGYTF.

The chain is built from TRBV7-9 and TRBJ2-7; possible D gene TRBD1, 6 bases. With 5 bases removed from V and 2 bases from J, the gap between germline ends came to 13 bases. The CDR3 totals 14 residues. The germline V gene has CDR1 SEHNR and CDR2 FQNEAQ (reference sequence). CDR3 bases: TGTGCCAGCAGCCCCCCCAGGGGTACCTACGAGCAGTACTTC. It codes for CASSPPRGTYEQYF.

The genes are TRBV5-4 and TRBJ1-2; D call uncertain. The V end lost 4 bases, the J end lost 2 bases, and 12 bases lay between the germline ends. This CDR3 has 14 amino acids. Germline V gene lookup returns CDR1 SGHNT and CDR2 YYREEE (reference sequence). Here the CDR3 reads CASSLTAGNYGYTF. Written as DNA, the CDR3 is TGTGCCAGCAGCCTCACGGCGGGGAACTATGGCTACACCTTC.

This chain connects TRBV5-1 to TRBJ1-2, with 8 bases identical to TRBD1. The CDR3 is 13 amino acids. The ends lost 4 bases at V and 8 bases at J; junction bases unmatched: 7. Per germline, CDR1 SGHRS and CDR2 YFSETQ. The CDR3: CASSPGGFGGYTF. CDR3 sequence (DNA): TGCGCCAGCAGCCCAGGGGGCTTCGGGGGCTACACCTTC.

V gene TRBV11-2 combines with J gene TRBJ2-3, with 11 bases identical to TRBD2. With 7 bases clipped from V and 3 bases from J, the junction kept 6 bases outside the gene matches. The CDR3 is 15 residues long. Germline CDR1 and CDR2: SGHAT and FQNNGV. CDR3 sequence reads: CASIASGRWTDTQYF. Written as DNA, the CDR3 is TGTGCCAGCATCGCTAGCGGGAGGTGGACAGATACGCAGTATTTT.

The chain combines TRBV5-5 with TRBJ1-1; 9 nucleotides line up with TRBD1. The CDR3 has 17 residues. V trimming: 2 bases; J trimming: 4 bases; junction bases outside the gene matches: 12. Germline V gene data show CDR1 as SGHKS and CDR2 as YYEKEE (reference sequence). CDR3: CASSFSTGTGSITEAFF. The CDR3 DNA is TGTGCCAGCAGCTTCTCGACCGGGACAGGGTCGATCACTGAAGCTTTCTTT.

This chain joins TRBV5-3 and TRBJ2-2; 8 nucleotides agree with TRBD1. TRBV5-3 is filed as an ORF, its function uncertain. V lost 4 bases to trimming and J lost 4 bases; unmatched junction nucleotides: 9. There are 16 residues in the CDR3. For the CDR3, the DNA is TGTGCCAGAAGCCCCTACTACAGGGGGTGCACCGGGGAGCTGTTTTTT. Translation gives CARSPYYRGCTGELFF.

V and J are TRBV28 and TRBJ1-1; D is undetermined. The CDR3 contains 14 residues. The V gene lost 6 bases and the J gene lost 5 bases, with 16 bases spanning the gap. Germline lookup yields CDR1 MDHEN and CDR2 SYDVKM. The DNA of the CDR3 is TGTGCCAGCAGCCCCGGACTGAAAAGGACTGAAGCTTTCTTT. Its translation is CASSPGLKRTEAFF.

Only one count was recorded for this clone. This specimen includes other DNA sequences encoding the same CDR3. This chain connects TRBV6-6 to TRBJ1-5; tentatively, D is TRBD1 (5 bases). The germline V gene has CDR1 MNHNY and CDR2 SVGAGI (reference sequence). The CDR3 covers 15 residues. V was cut by 0 bases and J by 1 base, with 7 bases left in between. The CDR3 DNA sequence: TGTGCCAGCAGTTACTCAGGACAAAGCAATCAGCCCCAGCATTTT. Its protein is CASSYSGQSNQPQHF.

This chain uses TRBV20-1 with TRBJ1-2, with 7 bases identical to TRBD1. V lost 5 bases to trimming and J lost 8 bases; unmatched junction nucleotides: 5. The CDR3 sequence is 11 residues long. Germline CDR1 is DFQATT and CDR2 is SNEGSKA (reference sequence). The CDR3 loop reads CSAGRGLGYTF. The CDR3, as DNA: TGCAGTGCTGGAAGGGGGCTCGGCTACACCTTC.

The J gene is TRBJ1-1, the V gene TRBV5-1, with D perhaps matching TRBD1 (5 bases). The germline V and J ends were trimmed by 3 bases and 4 bases, with 13 bases remaining between them. CDR3 length equals 14 residues. Germline CDR1 is SGHRS and CDR2 is YFSETQ. The CDR3: CASSWGKSGTEAFF. CDR3 sequence (DNA): TGCGCCAGCAGCTGGGGCAAATCAGGCACTGAAGCTTTCTTT.

The V gene is TRBV30, the J gene TRBJ1-4; D unclear. This CDR3 comprises 12 residues. Per the germline V gene, CDR1 is GTSNPN and CDR2 is SVGIG (reference sequence). V shed 3 bases and J shed 6 bases, with 8 bases lying between them. As DNA, the CDR3 is TGTGCCTGGAGCGCTACGGATGAAAAACTGTTTTTT. Its protein product is CAWSATDEKLFF. Full variable domain (outside the CDR3, taken from reference TRBV30 and TRBJ1-4): SQTIHQWPATLVQPVGSPLSLECTVEGTSNPNLYWYRQAAGRGLQLLFYSVGIGQISSEVPQNLSASRPQDRQFILSSKKLLLSDSGFYLCAWSATDEKLFFGSGTQLSVL.